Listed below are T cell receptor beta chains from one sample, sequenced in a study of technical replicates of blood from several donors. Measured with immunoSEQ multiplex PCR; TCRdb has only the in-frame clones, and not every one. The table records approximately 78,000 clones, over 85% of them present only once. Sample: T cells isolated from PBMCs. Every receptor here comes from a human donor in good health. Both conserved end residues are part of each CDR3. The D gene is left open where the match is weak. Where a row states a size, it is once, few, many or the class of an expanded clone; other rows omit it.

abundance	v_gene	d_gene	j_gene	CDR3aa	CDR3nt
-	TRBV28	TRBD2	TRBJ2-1	CASTPGLAGGEQFF	TGTGCCAGCACTCCGGGACTAGCGGGAGGTGAGCAGTTCTTC
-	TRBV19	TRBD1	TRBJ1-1	CASSTGGDGNTEAFF	TGTGCCAGTAGTACAGGGGGCGATGGGAACACTGAAGCTTTCTTT
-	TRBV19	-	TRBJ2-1	CASSLTRYNEQFF	TGTGCCAGTAGTTTGACACGGTACAATGAGCAGTTCTTC
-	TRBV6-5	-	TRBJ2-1	CASSYSGLHNEQFF	TGTGCCAGCAGTTACTCGGGACTTCACAATGAGCAGTTCTTC
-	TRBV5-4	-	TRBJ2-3	CASSRLRPTSTDTQYF	TGTGCCAGCAGCCGACTGCGACCCACTAGCACAGATACGCAGTATTTT
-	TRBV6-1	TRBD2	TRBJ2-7	CASSLAGADEQYF	TGTGCCAGCAGTCTAGCGGGAGCTGATGAGCAGTACTTC
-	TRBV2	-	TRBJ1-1	CASRSRVGGDTEAFF	TGTGCCAGCAGGTCCCGTGTGGGGGGGGACACTGAAGCTTTCTTT
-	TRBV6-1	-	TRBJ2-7	CASSDQLVSYEQYF	TGTGCCAGCAGTGATCAGCTAGTATCCTACGAGCAGTACTTC
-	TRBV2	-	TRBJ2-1	CAVQGIYEQFF	TGTGCAGTTCAGGGTATCTATGAGCAGTTCTTC
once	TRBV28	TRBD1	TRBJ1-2	CASSDADRVPGGYTF	TGTGCCAGCAGCGACGCGGACAGGGTACCTGGTGGCTACACCTTC
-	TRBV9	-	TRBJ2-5	CASSVSSLKTQYF	TGTGCCAGCAGCGTCTCGAGTCTCAAGACCCAGTACTTC
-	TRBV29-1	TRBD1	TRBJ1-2	CSVEGRQGAHYGYTF	TGCAGCGTTGAAGGTCGGCAGGGGGCCCACTATGGCTACACCTTC
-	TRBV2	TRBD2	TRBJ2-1	CATLLAGGPKGQFF	TGTGCCACCCTTTTAGCGGGAGGGCCTAAGGGGCAGTTCTTC
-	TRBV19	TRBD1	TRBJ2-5	CASSTPNLRQGLQETQYF	TGTGCCAGTAGTACGCCTAACCTAAGACAGGGGTTACAAGAGACCCAGTACTTC
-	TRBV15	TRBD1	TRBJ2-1	CATRNRQGSLLNEQFF	TGTGCCACCAGAAATAGACAGGGGTCCCTCCTCAATGAGCAGTTCTTC
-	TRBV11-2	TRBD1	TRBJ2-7	CASSLDSGQGYEQYF	TGTGCCAGCAGCTTAGATTCAGGACAGGGGTACGAGCAGTACTTC
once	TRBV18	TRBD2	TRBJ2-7	CASSPIGLAGDEQYF	TGTGCCAGCTCACCAATCGGTCTAGCGGGAGACGAGCAGTACTTC
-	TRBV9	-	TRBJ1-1	CASSVVLGVNTEAFF	TGTGCCAGCAGCGTAGTTCTGGGCGTGAACACTGAAGCTTTCTTT
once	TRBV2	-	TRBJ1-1	CASSVDRPTNTEAFF	TGTGCCAGCAGTGTTGACAGACCTACTAACACTGAAGCTTTCTTT
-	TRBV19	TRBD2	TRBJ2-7	CASSISGAIYEQYF	TGTGCCAGTAGTATAAGCGGGGCTATCTACGAGCAGTACTTC
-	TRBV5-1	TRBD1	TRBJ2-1	CASSWGTGVSYNEQFF	TGCGCCAGCAGCTGGGGGACAGGGGTATCCTACAATGAGCAGTTCTTC
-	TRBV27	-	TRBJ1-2	CASSPQGNGYTF	TGTGCCAGCAGTCCGCAGGGGAATGGCTACACCTTC
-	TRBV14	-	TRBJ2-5	CASSHGGSQETQYF	TGTGCCAGCAGCCACGGAGGGAGCCAAGAGACCCAGTACTTC
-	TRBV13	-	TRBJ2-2	CASGGPTAGELFF	TGTGCCAGCGGTGGGCCTACCGCCGGGGAGCTGTTTTTT
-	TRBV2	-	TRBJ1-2	CASSLPSGGGYGYTF	TGTGCCAGCAGTCTTCCCAGCGGAGGTGGCTATGGCTACACCTTC
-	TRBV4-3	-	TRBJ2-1	CASSQEDSSYNEQFF	TGCGCCAGCAGCCAAGAAGATAGCTCATACAATGAGCAGTTCTTC
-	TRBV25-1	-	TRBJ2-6	CASRVSSGANVLTF	TGTGCCAGCAGGGTTAGCTCTGGGGCCAACGTCCTGACTTTC
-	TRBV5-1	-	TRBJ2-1	CASGIADNEQFF	TGCGCCAGCGGAATAGCGGACAATGAGCAGTTCTTC
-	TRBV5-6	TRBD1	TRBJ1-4	CASSSQGDNEKLFF	TGTGCCAGCAGCTCACAGGGGGACAATGAAAAACTGTTTTTT
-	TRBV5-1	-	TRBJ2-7	CASSLVALVYEQYF	TGCGCCAGCAGCTTGGTAGCACTGGTGTACGAGCAGTACTTC
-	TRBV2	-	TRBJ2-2	CASSEVQGYTGELFF	TGTGCCAGCTCAGAGGTACAGGGTTATACCGGGGAGCTGTTTTTT
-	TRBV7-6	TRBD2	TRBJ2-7	CASSLRTSGGYEQYF	TGTGCCAGCAGCCTAAGGACTAGCGGGGGCTACGAGCAGTACTTC
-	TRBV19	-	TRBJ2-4	CASSPRVRGKNIQYF	TGTGCCAGTAGTCCCAGGGTCAGAGGCAAAAACATTCAGTACTTC